This T cell receptor beta chain comes out of a study of T cells in narcolepsy. Germline-derived CDR1 and CDR2 are KGHSH and LQKENI. The CDR3 runs 14 residues. Trimming removed 0 bases at V and 8 bases at J, with 13 bases between. TCRdb keeps only in-frame clones here, not all; method: immunoSEQ multiplex PCR. The repertoire consists of roughly 25,000 clones, with about four fifths occurring once and the leading ten covering 1.3%. Input material: CD45RA- memory CD4+ T cells from PBMCs. The sequence was obtained from a human donor with narcolepsy. V usage is TRBV18 and J usage is TRBJ1-1; tentatively, D is TRBD1 (5 bases). CDR3 sequence reads: CASSPPSQGEEAFF. CDR3 in DNA: TGTGCCAGCTCACCACCGAGTCAGGGCGAGGAAGCTTTCTTT.